This T cell receptor beta chain was profiled in a study of human T cells and chemical hapten exposure. For the study at large: DPC at 2% was the sensitizing agent, placed on around 2 cm by around 2 cm of upper inner arm skin. Points from the study as a whole: High-frequency TCRs, those above 1 in 1000, stayed the same after DPC sensitization.

This clonotype showed up just a few times. Its target is not known. From germline, CDR1 is SQVTM and CDR2 ANQGSEA. This CDR3 is built from 12 residues. The V end lost 8 bases, the J end lost 7 bases, and 17 bases lay between the germline ends. The time point here: patch test 2, 6 weeks after DPC sensitization. Described treatment: therapeutic diphenylcyclopropenone sensitization with weekly scalp DPC. TCRdb redid the calling of the RACE reads with MiXCR, one entry per CDR3 protein. Here the sample spans some 89,000 distinct CDR3 sequences, about 10% being singletons. The clonotype was recovered from a woman under 40 with alopecia areata. Some clones in this sample may be carry-over from other donors' samples. The sequences come from whole blood, collected in connection with sensitization to the hapten diphenylcyclopropenone (DPC). The chain recombines TRBV29-1 with TRBJ2-5; tentatively, D is TRBD2 (6 bases). The CDR3 reads CSTPGGPRTQYF. CDR3 DNA sequence: TGCAGCACCCCAGGAGGGCCCAGGACCCAGTACTTC.